These 9 T cell receptor beta chains came from one sample sequenced in a study of graft-versus-host responses after intestinal transplantation. These receptors have no known antigen. Clones were sequenced by immunoSEQ multiplex PCR, and TCRdb holds only the in-frame ones, with some missing. Of about 100,000 clones in the sample, 87% were seen once. The specimen was unstimulated CD4+ T cells sorted from spleen or lymph node cells, collected before intestinal transplant. The receptors derive from a human donor who received an intestinal transplant.

The gene calls are TRBV6-6 and TRBJ1-4, with no clear D. The CDR3 contains 11 residues. Germline-derived CDR1 and CDR2 are MNHNY and SVGAGI (reference sequence). Trimming cost V 6 bases and J 7 bases, with 6 bases left between them. The CDR3 coding sequence is TGTGCCAGCAGCCGCAGTGAAAAACTGTTTTTT. This translates into CASSRSEKLFF.

This clone was observed a single time. The gene calls are TRBV7-9 and TRBJ1-2; D is uncertain. CDR1 is SEHNR and CDR2 is FQNEAQ in the germline V gene (reference sequence). This CDR3 contains 13 residues. The V gene lost 3 bases and the J gene lost 9 bases, with 14 bases spanning the gap. The CDR3 sequence: CASSLDLRERYTF. The CDR3 DNA is TGTGCCAGCAGCTTGGACCTAAGGGAACGCTACACCTTC. The variable domain in full, with the rest retrieved from reference TRBV7-9 and TRBJ1-2, is DTGVSQNPRHKITKRGQNVTFRCDPISEHNRLYWYRQTLGQGPEFLTYFQNEAQLEKSRLLSDRFSAERPKGSFSTLEIQRTEQGDSAMYLCASSLDLRERYTFGSGTRLTVV.

The J gene is TRBJ1-6, the V gene TRBV6-5; D ambiguous. This CDR3 region has 13 residues. From germline, CDR1 is MNHEY and CDR2 SVGAGI. Trimming took 2 bases from V and 5 from J, leaving 4 bases between them. The CDR3 region is CASSYANNSPLHF. As DNA, the CDR3 is TGTGCCAGCAGTTACGCGAATAATTCACCCCTCCACTTT.

This chain joins TRBV28 and TRBJ1-1; D call uncertain. Germline values: CDR1 MDHEN, CDR2 SYDVKM. Trimming took off 7 bases at V and 2 bases at J, with 20 bases between the two ends. The CDR3 totals 16 residues. DNA of the CDR3: TGTGCCAGCAACTCCTTGGGGATTTTCAGAAACACTGAAGCTTTCTTT. Encoded protein: CASNSLGIFRNTEAFF.

V gene TRBV4-2 combines with J gene TRBJ1-6; the D gene is possibly TRBD1 (5 bases). Per the germline V gene, CDR1 is LGHNA and CDR2 is YNFKEQ. The CDR3 length is 17 residues. The V end lost 7 bases, the J end lost 4 bases, and 20 bases lay between the germline ends. This chain's CDR3 is CASTLSGQLEYNSPLHF. CDR3 DNA: TGTGCCAGCACCTTGAGCGGACAACTTGAGTATAATTCACCCCTCCACTTT.

V usage is TRBV10-2 and J usage is TRBJ2-2, with TRBD2 matching over 7 bases. The junction had 2 bases not matched to a gene; V was cut back by 3 bases and J by 1 base. This CDR3 region has 15 residues. CDR1 and CDR2 from the germline V gene are WSHSY and SAAADI. The CDR3 region is CASSDLAVNTGELFF. The CDR3 DNA follows: TGCGCCAGCAGTGACCTAGCGGTGAACACCGGGGAGCTGTTTTTT.

V and J are TRBV2 and TRBJ2-7, with 7 nucleotides matching TRBD2. There are 15 residues in the CDR3. The junction had 6 bases not matched to a gene; V was cut back by 4 bases and J by 0 bases. Per germline, CDR1 SNHLY and CDR2 FYNNEI. Here the CDR3 reads CASSVESGTSYEQYF. CDR3 nucleotides: TGTGCCAGCAGTGTTGAAAGCGGGACCTCCTACGAGCAGTACTTC. The whole variable domain, remainder taken from reference TRBV2 and TRBJ2-7, is EPEVTQTPSHQVTQMGQEVILRCVPISNHLYFYWYRQILGQKVEFLVSFYNNEISEKSEIFDDQFSVERPDGSNFTLKIRSTKLEDSAMYFCASSVESGTSYEQYFGPGTRLTVT.

This clone was seen just once. At the DNA level, this CDR3 is encoded by other sequences in the same sample as well. This chain joins TRBV7-3 and TRBJ2-1; perhaps TRBD1 as D (6 bases). This CDR3 has 15 residues. Germline V CDR1 and CDR2: SGHTA, FQGTGA. Between the trimmed V and J ends, which lost 5 bases and 6 bases, there was a span of 17 bases. CDR3 residues: CASSPLQGFLNEQFF. The CDR3 DNA reads as TGTGCCAGCAGCCCGCTACAGGGATTCCTCAATGAGCAGTTCTTC.

This clone has more than one count but fewer than ten. V gene TRBV6-1 combines with J gene TRBJ1-6; D unresolved. The V and J ends lost 0 bases and 10 bases respectively, with 16 bases between them. From germline, CDR1 is MNHNS and CDR2 SASEGT. This CDR3 is 16 amino acids long. The CDR3 region is CASSEALASRGSPLHF. The CDR3, as DNA: TGTGCCAGCAGTGAAGCGCTTGCCAGTAGAGGCTCACCCCTCCACTTT.